This T cell receptor (beta chain) was retrieved from a study of CD8+ T cells in alopecia areata (dated by TCRdb to 2016 to 2018). Regarding the research as a whole: The treated patients, all with moderate-to-severe alopecia areata, were enrolled in an open-label pilot trial of oral tofacitinib given at 5 to 10 mg twice daily. Tofacitinib was given for 6 to 18 months, followed by 6 months of follow-up off drug to assess delayed response and recurrence. The SALT score, which quantifies the percentage of affected scalp surface area, was used to measure disease severity in treated patients. To study T cell clonal expansion in alopecia areata, the researchers applied high-throughput TCRbeta sequencing to both the C3H/HeJ mouse model and human patients. On the human side, TCRbeta sequencing was run on scalp tissue and on sorted CD4+ and CD8+ peripheral blood T cells from healthy controls and from alopecia areata patients with either patchy or totalis/universalis disease. Biopsies were taken from tofacitinib-treated patients at baseline and at 4 and 24 weeks of treatment, and a later scalp biopsy was taken in several of the tofacitinib-treated patients. Scalp clonality was compared across normal scalp (n=4), patchy alopecia areata scalp (n=8), and alopecia totalis/universalis scalp (n=8). RNA was obtained with the PAXgene miRNA kit for fixed scalp, the miRNeasy kit for PBMCs, and the RNeasy kit for mouse skin. immunoSEQ multiplex PCR using 35 Vbeta forward primers and 13 Jbeta reverse primers was used to amplify TCRbeta CDR3 regions. The investigation overall reported the following: Tofacitinib significantly decreased scalp clonality and the number of expanded CD8+ clones among the top 100 scalp clones. The treated cohort was small, with a single nonresponder, so links between baseline CD8+ expansion and response need larger studies. Lesional scalp, especially in alopecia totalis/universalis, showed higher clonality and more expanded CD8+ clones than normal scalp, suggesting antigenic drive. Shared TCR sequences between patients were less evident than in mice, which may be partly attributable to HLA diversity in the patient population. During tofacitinib treatment, many expanded lesional clones remained in scalp and blood, and this persistence may partly explain relapse after treatment is stopped. Scalp TCR repertoire analysis is complicated because resident alphabeta T cells in normal human skin are also sequenced, whereas mouse skin is dominated by gammadelta T cells.

The library was made by the immunoSEQ multiplex PCR assay. RNA was extracted from all samples and reverse transcribed into cDNA as template for TCR sequencing. First-strand cDNA was synthesized using SuperScript III with a 2:1 mix of oligo-dT and random hexamers. A synthetic immune receptor repertoire was used to measure amplification bias, and any remaining bias was corrected computationally. Processing in the source paper ran as follows. After raw reads were preprocessed to remove errors, the CDR3 was defined following IMGT conventions as running from the conserved cysteine to phenylalanine. Clonality was calculated as 1 minus Shannon entropy normalized by log2 of the number of productive unique TCRs. Whether each scalp clone was CD4 or CD8 was inferred by checking scalp TCRbeta sequences against the CD4 and CD8 repertoires from sorted blood. In TCRdb, the immuneACCESS table is reduced to in-frame sequences with V and J assigned. These tables do not hold every clone; where another copy was compared, an unresolved V gene accounts for under half, and the others remain unexplained. The V and J calls and clone size are taken from that table; D and trimming were inferred from the DNA. The sample table holds approximately 200,000 clones, of which about three fifths were seen once. Around 0.69% of the sample is taken by the ten largest.

The sample's time point label, decoded: less than five weeks on oral tofacitinib. Interpreted using the paper, the treatment or condition label stands for: oral pan-JAK inhibitor, 5-10 mg twice daily. Lesional scalp punch biopsies and peripheral blood were obtained from alopecia areata patients. PBMCs were isolated by density centrifugation and stained for CD3, CD4 and CD8, and CD4+ and CD8+ T cells were sorted on a FACSAria. Concerning this clone: No cognate antigen has been identified for it. There are no base qualities to consult, and no much larger clone falls within one base.

The source of this sequence is a human donor with alopecia areata. The input for sequencing was CD4+ T cells sorted from blood, taken at week 4, from a patient treated with tofacitinib.

The DNA sequence is given as TGTGCCAGCAGTTACCGTATGGGACAGGGATTGATCGAGCAGTACTTC. Its coded protein is CASSYRMGQGLIEQYF. The receptor chain draws on TRBV6-5 and TRBJ2-7; 9 bases in between match TRBD1. Per the germline V gene, MNHEY is the CDR1 and SVGAGI is the CDR2. The CDR3 spans 16 residues, from the cysteine through the phenylalanine. CDR3 DNA only is kept here, 48 bases in frame from base 1. V loses 2 bases at its end and J loses 6 bases; junction bases beyond the gene matches: 11.